The 2 T cell receptor beta chains reported below all come from one sample, sequenced in a study of T cell responses to AZD1222 COVID-19 vaccine. Measured with immunoSEQ multiplex PCR; TCRdb has only the in-frame clones, and not every one. Of 80,000 to 95,000 clones listed, around 92% are singletons. The sample here was peripheral blood, taken on day 0 of AZD1222 vaccination. The receptors originated from an adult in good health.

The genes are TRBV28 and TRBJ1-5; possible D gene TRBD1, 5 bases. Germline lookup yields CDR1 MDHEN and CDR2 SYDVKM. V lost 5 bases and J lost 3, with 11 bases in between. CDR3 size: 14 residues. CDR3 amino acids: CASSPGLINQPQHF. The CDR3 nucleotides read TGTGCCAGCAGTCCGGGACTGATCAATCAGCCCCAGCATTTT.

In DNA, the CDR3 is TGTGCCAGCAAAGAGGGAGACGAACACACCGGGGAGCTGTTTTTT. It encodes CASKEGDEHTGELFF. This chain connects TRBV6-4 to TRBJ2-2; a possible D gene is TRBD2 (5 bases). The V end was cut by 7 bases, the J end by 3 bases, with 15 bases between. The CDR3 totals 15 residues. Germline lookup yields CDR1 MRHNA and CDR2 SNTAGT.